This is a list of T cell receptor beta chains from one sample in a study of beta chain features in type 1 diabetes. The repertoire was sequenced with immunoSEQ multiplex PCR; TCRdb's copy has only in-frame clones and lacks some. Of 350,000 or so clones listed, around 19% are singletons. The sample comprised naive CD4+ T cells from blood. The receptors stem from a woman aged 18-29 years in good health. CDR3s include the opening cysteine and the closing phenylalanine or tryptophan. D genes are given only for firm matches. Clone size is not always given. Where it is, it says once, few, many or a class for expanded clones.

d_call	cdr3_length	clone_size	v_call	j_call	cdr3_aa	cdr3_nt
NA	13	few	TRBV4-1	TRBJ2-3	CASSQVLVPTQYF	TGCGCCAGCAGCCAAGTCCTAGTACCTACGCAGTATTTT
NA	14	few	TRBV7-2	TRBJ1-2	CASSFAGSADGYTF	TGTGCCAGCAGCTTCGCAGGATCGGCAGATGGCTACACCTTC
TRBD2	15	few	TRBV7-9	TRBJ2-1	CASSLISGTRNEQFF	TGTGCCAGCAGCTTAATTTCTGGGACTAGGAATGAGCAGTTCTTC
TRBD1	12	few	TRBV2	TRBJ1-1	CARGQLNTEAFF	TGTGCCAGGGGACAGCTGAACACTGAAGCTTTCTTT
NA	14	few	TRBV7-9	TRBJ1-1	CASSLGQGRTEAFF	TGTGCCAGCAGCTTAGGGCAGGGGAGAACTGAAGCTTTCTTT
TRBD1	15	few	TRBV7-9	TRBJ2-7	CASSLAGQGRYEQYF	TGTGCCAGCAGCTTAGCGGGACAGGGAAGGTACGAGCAGTACTTC
NA	12	NA	TRBV15	TRBJ2-7	CATSRDRYEQYF	TGTGCCACCAGCAGAGATCGGTACGAGCAGTACTTC
TRBD1	14	once	TRBV5-1	TRBJ1-2	CASSPGTGGDGYTF	TGCGCCAGCAGCCCCGGGACAGGGGGCGATGGCTACACCTTC
NA	15	few	TRBV7-3	TRBJ1-4	CASSLTSATNEKLFF	TGTGCCAGCAGCTTAACGTCGGCAACTAATGAAAAACTGTTTTTT
TRBD2	14	NA	TRBV6-6	TRBJ2-7	CASTSTSGAYEQYF	TGTGCCAGCACCTCAACTAGCGGGGCCTACGAGCAGTACTTC
TRBD2	15	NA	TRBV5-6	TRBJ2-3	CASSSEREGTDTQYF	TGTGCCAGCAGCTCCGAGCGGGAGGGCACAGATACGCAGTATTTT
NA	14	NA	TRBV9	TRBJ2-5	CASSGVAGQQTQYF	TGTGCCAGCAGCGGAGTTGCGGGGCAACAGACCCAGTACTTC
TRBD1	16	few	TRBV4-2	TRBJ2-7	CASSQEAGQGASEQYF	TGTGCCAGCAGCCAAGAAGCAGGACAGGGGGCCAGCGAGCAGTACTTC
NA	16	NA	TRBV14	TRBJ2-1	CASSHGLGYWGTEQFF	TGTGCCAGCAGCCACGGGTTAGGCTATTGGGGCACGGAGCAGTTCTTC
TRBD2	14	NA	TRBV6-5	TRBJ2-7	CASSYAGGPYEQYF	TGTGCCAGCAGTTACGCGGGAGGGCCCTACGAGCAGTACTTC
NA	12	NA	TRBV27	TRBJ1-1	CASTGMNTEAFF	TGTGCCAGTACGGGGATGAACACTGAAGCTTTCTTT
NA	13	few	TRBV7-2	TRBJ2-1	CASSLERAGEQFF	TGTGCCAGCAGCTTAGAGAGGGCTGGGGAGCAGTTCTTC
TRBD2	15	few	TRBV5-1	TRBJ2-7	CASSSPGLAAYEQYF	TGCGCCAGCAGCTCCCCTGGGCTAGCGGCCTACGAGCAGTACTTC
NA	13	few	TRBV7-8	TRBJ2-3	CASEVAGTDTQYF	TGTGCCAGCGAGGTTGCGGGCACAGATACGCAGTATTTT
TRBD1	15	NA	TRBV5-1	TRBJ2-1	CASSSGTGLYNEQFF	TGCGCCAGCAGCTCCGGGACAGGGCTCTACAATGAGCAGTTCTTC
NA	15	NA	TRBV15	TRBJ2-4	CATSNGGAAKNIQYF	TGTGCCACCAGTAATGGGGGGGCGGCCAAAAACATTCAGTACTTC
NA	14	few	TRBV7-2	TRBJ2-3	CASSVRLGTDTQYF	TGTGCCAGCAGCGTAAGACTGGGCACAGATACGCAGTATTTT
TRBD2	16	NA	TRBV5-1	TRBJ2-3	CASSLKAGGVTDTQYF	TGCGCCAGCAGCTTGAAGGCGGGAGGCGTCACAGATACGCAGTATTTT
NA	13	few	TRBV15	TRBJ2-2	CATSRGRTGELFF	TGTGCCACCAGCAGGGGCCGGACCGGGGAGCTGTTTTTT
TRBD2	16	NA	TRBV19	TRBJ2-7	CASSSGGAHSSYEQYF	TGTGCCAGTAGTAGCGGGGGGGCCCATTCTTCCTACGAGCAGTACTTC
TRBD1	14	once	TRBV5-1	TRBJ2-1	CASTRTGDVNEQFF	TGCGCCAGCACCCGGACAGGGGACGTCAATGAGCAGTTCTTC
NA	15	NA	TRBV7-6	TRBJ2-1	CASSLVSSSYNEQFF	TGTGCCAGCAGCTTAGTTTCCAGTTCCTACAATGAGCAGTTCTTC
NA	14	NA	TRBV18	TRBJ2-7	CASSPPQGDLEQYF	TGTGCCAGCTCACCACCGCAGGGGGACTTGGAGCAGTACTTC
TRBD2	17	NA	TRBV7-9	TRBJ2-1	CASSLILASGRNNEQFF	TGTGCCAGCAGCTTAATCCTCGCTAGCGGGAGGAATAATGAGCAGTTCTTC
NA	15	NA	TRBV7-9	TRBJ2-2	CASSLAPRQAGELFF	TGTGCCAGCAGCTTAGCGCCGCGACAGGCCGGGGAGCTGTTTTTT
TRBD1	18	NA	TRBV7-9	TRBJ1-1	CASSLRRQGSSRNTEAFF	TGTGCCAGCAGCCTCCGACGACAGGGCTCCTCAAGGAACACTGAAGCTTTCTTT
TRBD2	13	NA	TRBV7-3	TRBJ2-1	CASSFGLAGEQFF	TGTGCCAGCAGCTTTGGCCTAGCGGGTGAGCAGTTCTTC
TRBD2	16	NA	TRBV5-4	TRBJ2-5	CASSPVPGTSQKTQYF	TGTGCCAGCAGCCCGGTGCCCGGGACTAGCCAAAAGACCCAGTACTTC
TRBD1	14	few	TRBV6-1	TRBJ1-2	CASSDGQGALGYTF	TGTGCCAGCAGTGATGGACAGGGCGCCTTGGGCTACACCTTC
TRBD1	13	NA	TRBV6-4	TRBJ1-2	CASSPGTAKGYTF	TGTGCCAGCAGCCCCGGGACAGCTAAAGGCTACACCTTC
NA	14	few	TRBV6-1	TRBJ1-3	CASSEQGSGNTIYF	TGTGCCAGCAGTGAACAGGGTTCCGGAAACACCATATATTTT
TRBD2	14	few	TRBV18	TRBJ2-3	CASSPPGTSNTQYF	TGTGCCAGCTCACCTCCCGGGACTAGCAATACGCAGTATTTT
TRBD1	16	few	TRBV5-4	TRBJ2-4	CASSAGTGGGKNIQYF	TGTGCCAGCAGCGCTGGGACAGGCGGAGGCAAAAACATTCAGTACTTC
NA	14	NA	TRBV27	TRBJ2-3	CASSPGLYTDTQYF	TGTGCCAGCAGCCCGGGACTCTACACAGATACGCAGTATTTT
NA	15	NA	TRBV12-5	TRBJ2-1	CASGLRQSSYNEQFF	TGTGCTAGTGGTCTGCGACAGAGCTCCTACAATGAGCAGTTCTTC